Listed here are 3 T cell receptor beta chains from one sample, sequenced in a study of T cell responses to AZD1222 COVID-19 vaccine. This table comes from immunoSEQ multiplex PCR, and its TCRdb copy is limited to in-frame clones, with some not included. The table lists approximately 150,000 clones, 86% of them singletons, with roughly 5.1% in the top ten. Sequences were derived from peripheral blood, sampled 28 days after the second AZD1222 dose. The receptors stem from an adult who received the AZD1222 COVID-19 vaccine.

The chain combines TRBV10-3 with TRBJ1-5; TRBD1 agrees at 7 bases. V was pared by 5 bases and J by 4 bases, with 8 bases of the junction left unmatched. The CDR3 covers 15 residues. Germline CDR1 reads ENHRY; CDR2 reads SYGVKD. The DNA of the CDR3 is TGTGCCATCAGTCAGGGGGGGGCTGGGAATCAGCCCCAGCATTTT. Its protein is CAISQGGAGNQPQHF.

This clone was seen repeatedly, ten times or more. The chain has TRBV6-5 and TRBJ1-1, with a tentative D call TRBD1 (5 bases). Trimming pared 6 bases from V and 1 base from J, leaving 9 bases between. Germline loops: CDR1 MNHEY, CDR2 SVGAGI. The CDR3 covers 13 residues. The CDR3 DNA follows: TGTGCCAGCAGATTGACAGAGAACACTGAAGCTTTCTTT. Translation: CASRLTENTEAFF.

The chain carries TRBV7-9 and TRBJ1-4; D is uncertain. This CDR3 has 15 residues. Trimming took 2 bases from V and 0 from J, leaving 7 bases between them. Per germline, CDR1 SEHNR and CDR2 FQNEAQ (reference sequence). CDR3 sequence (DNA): TGTGCCAGCAGCTTAAACCGGGCAACTAATGAAAAACTGTTTTTT. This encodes CASSLNRATNEKLFF.